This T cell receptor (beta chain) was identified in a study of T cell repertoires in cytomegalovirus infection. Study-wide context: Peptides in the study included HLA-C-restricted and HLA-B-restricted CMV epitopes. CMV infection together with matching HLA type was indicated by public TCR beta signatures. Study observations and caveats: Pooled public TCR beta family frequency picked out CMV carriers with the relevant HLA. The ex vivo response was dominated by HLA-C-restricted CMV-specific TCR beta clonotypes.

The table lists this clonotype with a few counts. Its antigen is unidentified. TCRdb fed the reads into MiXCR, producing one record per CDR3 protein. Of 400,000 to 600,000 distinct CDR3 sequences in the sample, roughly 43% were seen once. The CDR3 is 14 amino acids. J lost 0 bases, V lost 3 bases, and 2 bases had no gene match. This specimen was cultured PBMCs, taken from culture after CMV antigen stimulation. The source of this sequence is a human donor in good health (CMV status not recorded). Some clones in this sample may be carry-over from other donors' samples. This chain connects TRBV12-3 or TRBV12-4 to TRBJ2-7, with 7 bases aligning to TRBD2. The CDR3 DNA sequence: TGTGCCAGCAGTTTGGGGGGGATCTCCTACGAGCAGTACTTC. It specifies CASSLGGISYEQYF.